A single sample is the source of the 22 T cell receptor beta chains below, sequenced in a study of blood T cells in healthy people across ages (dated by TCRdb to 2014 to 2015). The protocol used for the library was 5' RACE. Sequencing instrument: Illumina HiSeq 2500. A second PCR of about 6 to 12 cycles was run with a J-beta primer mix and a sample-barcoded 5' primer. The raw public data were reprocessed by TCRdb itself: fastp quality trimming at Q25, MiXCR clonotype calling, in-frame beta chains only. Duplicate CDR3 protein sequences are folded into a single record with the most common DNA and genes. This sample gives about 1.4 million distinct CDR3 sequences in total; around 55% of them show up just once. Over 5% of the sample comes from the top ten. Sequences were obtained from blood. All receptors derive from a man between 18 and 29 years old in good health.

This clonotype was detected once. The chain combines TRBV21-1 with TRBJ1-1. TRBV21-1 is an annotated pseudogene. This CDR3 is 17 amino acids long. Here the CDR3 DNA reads TGTGCCAGCAGCAAAGGGGCTCTGGGCCCATTGAACACTGAAGCTTTCTTT. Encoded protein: CASSKGALGPLNTEAFF.

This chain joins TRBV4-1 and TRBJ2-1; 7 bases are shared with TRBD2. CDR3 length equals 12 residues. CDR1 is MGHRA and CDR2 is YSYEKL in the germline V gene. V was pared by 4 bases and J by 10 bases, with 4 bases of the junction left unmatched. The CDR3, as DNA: TGCGCCAGCAGCCTGAGCGGGAAGGAGCAGTTCTTC. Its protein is CASSLSGKEQFF.

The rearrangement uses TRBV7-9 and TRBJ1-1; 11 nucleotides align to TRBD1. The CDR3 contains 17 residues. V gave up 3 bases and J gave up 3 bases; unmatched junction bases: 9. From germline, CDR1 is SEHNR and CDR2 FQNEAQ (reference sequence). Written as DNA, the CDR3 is TGTGCCAGCAGCTTGGACAGGGGGCGCGTGGGGTACACTGAAGCTTTCTTT. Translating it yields CASSLDRGRVGYTEAFF.

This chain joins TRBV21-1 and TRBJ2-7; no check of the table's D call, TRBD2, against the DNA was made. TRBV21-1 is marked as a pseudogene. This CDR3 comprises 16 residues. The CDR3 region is CASSKPPGLARYEQYF. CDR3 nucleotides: TGTGCCAGCAGCAAACCCCCGGGACTAGCGCGTTACGAGCAGTACTTC.

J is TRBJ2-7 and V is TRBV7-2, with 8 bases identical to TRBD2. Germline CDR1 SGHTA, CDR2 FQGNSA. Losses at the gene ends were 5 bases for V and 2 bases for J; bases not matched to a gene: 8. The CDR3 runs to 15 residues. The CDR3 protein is CASSLIAGSPYEQYF. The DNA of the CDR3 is TGTGCCAGCAGCCTCATAGCGGGAAGCCCCTACGAGCAGTACTTC.

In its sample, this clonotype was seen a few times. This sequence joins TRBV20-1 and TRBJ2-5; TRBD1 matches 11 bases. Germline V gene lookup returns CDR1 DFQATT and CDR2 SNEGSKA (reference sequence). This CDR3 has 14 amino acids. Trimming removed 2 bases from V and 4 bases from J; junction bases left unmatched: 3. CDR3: CSARNGQGAETQYF. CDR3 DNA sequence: TGCAGTGCTAGAAATGGACAGGGGGCAGAGACCCAGTACTTC.

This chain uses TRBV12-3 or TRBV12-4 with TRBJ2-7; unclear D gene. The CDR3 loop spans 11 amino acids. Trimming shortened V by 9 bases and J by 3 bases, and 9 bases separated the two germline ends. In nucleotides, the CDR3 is TGTGCCAGTGCAGATTACTACGAGCAGTACTTC. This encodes CASADYYEQYF.

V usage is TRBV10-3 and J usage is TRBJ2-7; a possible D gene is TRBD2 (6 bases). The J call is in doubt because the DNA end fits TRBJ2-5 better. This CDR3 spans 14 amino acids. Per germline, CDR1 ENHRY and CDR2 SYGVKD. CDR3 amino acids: CAISESRAGETQYF. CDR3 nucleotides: TGTGCCATCAGTGAGTCGAGGGCGGGGGAGACCCAGTACTTC.

CDR3 protein: CASSPPRTSGITDTQYF. The DNA for the CDR3 is TGTGCCAGCAGTCCTCCCCGGACTAGCGGAATCACAGATACGCAGTATTTT. The chain links TRBV12-3 or TRBV12-4 to TRBJ2-3; 10 bases agree with TRBD2. Unmatched junction bases numbered 10, after V lost 5 bases and J lost 2 bases. The length of the CDR3 is 17 residues.

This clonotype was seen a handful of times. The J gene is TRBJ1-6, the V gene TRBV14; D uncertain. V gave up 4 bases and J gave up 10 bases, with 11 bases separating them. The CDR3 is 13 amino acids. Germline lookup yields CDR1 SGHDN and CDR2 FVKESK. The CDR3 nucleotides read TGTGCCAGCAGCCTGAGGGAACGATCACCCCTCCACTTT. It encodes CASSLRERSPLHF.

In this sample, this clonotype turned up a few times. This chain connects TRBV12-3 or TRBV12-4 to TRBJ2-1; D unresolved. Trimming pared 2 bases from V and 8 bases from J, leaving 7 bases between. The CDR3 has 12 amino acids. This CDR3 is CASSLSVDEQFF. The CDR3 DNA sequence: TGTGCCAGCAGTTTATCAGTTGATGAGCAGTTCTTC.

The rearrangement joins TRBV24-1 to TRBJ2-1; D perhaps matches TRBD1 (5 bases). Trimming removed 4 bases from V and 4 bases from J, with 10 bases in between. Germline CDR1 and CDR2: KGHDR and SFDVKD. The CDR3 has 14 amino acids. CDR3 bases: TGTGCCACCAGTGACACGACAGAATACAATGAGCAGTTCTTC. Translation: CATSDTTEYNEQFF.

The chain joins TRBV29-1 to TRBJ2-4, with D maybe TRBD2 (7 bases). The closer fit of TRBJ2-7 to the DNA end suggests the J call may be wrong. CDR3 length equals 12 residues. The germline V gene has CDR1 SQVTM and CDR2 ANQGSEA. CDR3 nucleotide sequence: TGCAGCATCAGGGAGGGGGGCTACGAGCAGTACTTC. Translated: CSIREGGYEQYF.

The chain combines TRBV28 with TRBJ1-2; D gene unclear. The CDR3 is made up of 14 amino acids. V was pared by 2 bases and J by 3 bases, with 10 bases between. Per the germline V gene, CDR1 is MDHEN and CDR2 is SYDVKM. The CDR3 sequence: CASSLVGSYYGYTF. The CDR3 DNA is TGTGCCAGCAGTTTAGTTGGCAGTTACTATGGCTACACCTTC.

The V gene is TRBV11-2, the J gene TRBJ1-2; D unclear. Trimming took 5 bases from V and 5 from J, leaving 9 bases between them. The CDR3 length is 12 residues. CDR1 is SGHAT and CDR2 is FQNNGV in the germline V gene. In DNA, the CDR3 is TGTGCCAGCAGCATGACGGGATATGGCTACACCTTC. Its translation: CASSMTGYGYTF. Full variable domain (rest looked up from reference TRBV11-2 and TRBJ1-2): EAGVAQSPRYKIIEKRQSVAFWCNPISGHATLYWYQQILGQGPKLLIQFQNNGVVDDSQLPKDRFSAERLKGVDSTLKIQPAKLEDSAVYLCASSMTGYGYTFGSGTRLTVV.

CDR3 bases: TGTGCCAGCATGGGGTTTCAGGGGAGAACAGAGACCCAGTACTTC. This codes for CASMGFQGRTETQYF. The V and J genes are TRBV2 and TRBJ2-5, with D possibly TRBD1 on 6 matching bases. This CDR3 spans 15 amino acids. Germline CDR1 SNHLY, CDR2 FYNNEI. The germline V and J ends were trimmed by 7 bases and 4 bases, with 19 bases remaining between them.

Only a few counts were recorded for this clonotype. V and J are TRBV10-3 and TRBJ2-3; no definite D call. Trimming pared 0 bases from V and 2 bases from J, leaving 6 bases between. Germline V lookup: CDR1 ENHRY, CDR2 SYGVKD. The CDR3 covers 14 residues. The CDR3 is CAISESGPTDTQYF. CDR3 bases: TGTGCCATCAGTGAGTCGGGTCCCACAGATACGCAGTATTTT.

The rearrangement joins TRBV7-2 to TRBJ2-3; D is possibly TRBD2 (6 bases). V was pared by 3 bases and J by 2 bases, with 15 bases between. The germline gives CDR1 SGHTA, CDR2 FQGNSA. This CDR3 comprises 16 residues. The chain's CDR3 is CASSFSMGGNTDTQYF. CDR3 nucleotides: TGTGCCAGCAGCTTTAGTATGGGCGGGAACACAGATACGCAGTATTTT.

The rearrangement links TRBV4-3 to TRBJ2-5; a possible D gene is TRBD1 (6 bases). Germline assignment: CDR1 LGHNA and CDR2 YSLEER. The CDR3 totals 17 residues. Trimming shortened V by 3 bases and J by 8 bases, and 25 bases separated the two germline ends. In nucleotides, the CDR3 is TGCGCCAGCAGCCAGGCTAGGAGTAGGACAGAAAAGAGAACCCAGTACTTC. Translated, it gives CASSQARSRTEKRTQYF.

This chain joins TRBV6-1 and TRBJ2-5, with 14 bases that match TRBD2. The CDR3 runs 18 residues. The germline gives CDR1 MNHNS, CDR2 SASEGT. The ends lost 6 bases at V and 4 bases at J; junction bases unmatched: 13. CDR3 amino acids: CASSGRLAGGVYRETQYF. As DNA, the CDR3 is TGTGCCAGCAGCGGGAGACTAGCGGGAGGGGTGTACCGAGAGACCCAGTACTTC.

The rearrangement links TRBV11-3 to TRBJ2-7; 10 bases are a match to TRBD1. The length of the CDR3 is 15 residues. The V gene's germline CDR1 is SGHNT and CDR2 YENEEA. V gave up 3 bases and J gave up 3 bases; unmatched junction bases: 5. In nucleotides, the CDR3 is TGTGCCAGCAGCTTTTCCGGGACAGGGGTCTACGAGCAGTACTTC. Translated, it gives CASSFSGTGVYEQYF.

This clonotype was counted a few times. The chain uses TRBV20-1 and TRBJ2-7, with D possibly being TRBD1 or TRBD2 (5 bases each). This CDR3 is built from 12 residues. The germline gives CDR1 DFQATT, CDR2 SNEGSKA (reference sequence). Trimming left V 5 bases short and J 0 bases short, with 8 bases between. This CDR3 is CSAQGDSYEQYF. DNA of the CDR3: TGCAGTGCTCAGGGAGACTCCTACGAGCAGTACTTC.